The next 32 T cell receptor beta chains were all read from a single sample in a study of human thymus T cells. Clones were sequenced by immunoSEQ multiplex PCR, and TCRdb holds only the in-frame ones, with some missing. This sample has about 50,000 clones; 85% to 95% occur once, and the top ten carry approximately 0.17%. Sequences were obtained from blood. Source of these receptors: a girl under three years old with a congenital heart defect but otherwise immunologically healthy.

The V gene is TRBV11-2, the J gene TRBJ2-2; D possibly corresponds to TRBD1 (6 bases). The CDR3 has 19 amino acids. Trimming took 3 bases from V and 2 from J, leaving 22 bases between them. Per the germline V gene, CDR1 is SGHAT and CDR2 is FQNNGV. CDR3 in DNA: TGTGCCAGCAGCTTCACTAGGGCAGGGGTCTACCGAAACACCGGGGAGCTGTTTTTT. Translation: CASSFTRAGVYRNTGELFF.

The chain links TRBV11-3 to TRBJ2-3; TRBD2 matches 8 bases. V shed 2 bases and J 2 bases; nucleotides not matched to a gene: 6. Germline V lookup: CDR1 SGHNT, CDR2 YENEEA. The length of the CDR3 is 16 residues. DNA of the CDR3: TGTGCCAGCAGCTTAAGCCGTAGCGGGACCACAGATACGCAGTATTTT. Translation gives CASSLSRSGTTDTQYF.

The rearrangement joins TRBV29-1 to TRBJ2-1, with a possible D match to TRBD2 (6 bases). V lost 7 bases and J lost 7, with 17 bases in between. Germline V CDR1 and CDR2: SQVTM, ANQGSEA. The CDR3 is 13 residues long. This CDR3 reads CSGRGLPENEQFF. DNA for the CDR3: TGCAGCGGGAGGGGATTACCGGAAAATGAGCAGTTCTTC.

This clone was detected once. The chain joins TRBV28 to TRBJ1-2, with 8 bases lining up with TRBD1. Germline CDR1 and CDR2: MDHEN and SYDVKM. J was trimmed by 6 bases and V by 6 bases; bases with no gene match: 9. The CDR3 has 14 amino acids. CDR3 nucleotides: TGTGCCAGCAGGGTGCCGGGACAGGTGGATGGCTACACCTTC. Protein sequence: CASRVPGQVDGYTF.

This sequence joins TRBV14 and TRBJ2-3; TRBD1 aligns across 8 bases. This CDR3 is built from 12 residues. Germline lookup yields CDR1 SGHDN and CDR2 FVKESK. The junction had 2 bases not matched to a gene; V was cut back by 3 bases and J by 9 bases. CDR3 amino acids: CASSHQGATQYF. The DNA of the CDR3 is TGTGCCAGCAGCCACCAGGGGGCCACGCAGTATTTT.

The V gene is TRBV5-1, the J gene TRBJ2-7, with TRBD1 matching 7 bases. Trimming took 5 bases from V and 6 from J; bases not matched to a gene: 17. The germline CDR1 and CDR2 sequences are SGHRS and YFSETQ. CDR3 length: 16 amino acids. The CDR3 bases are TGCGCCAGCAGAACCGGGACAGTATTGTTGTCGGGCGAGCAGTACTTC. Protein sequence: CASRTGTVLLSGEQYF.

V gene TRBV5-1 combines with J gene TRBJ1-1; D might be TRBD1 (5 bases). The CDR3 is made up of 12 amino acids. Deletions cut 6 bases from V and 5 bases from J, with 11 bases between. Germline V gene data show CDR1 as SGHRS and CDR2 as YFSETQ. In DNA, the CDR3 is TGCGCCAGCACCGCGGGGGGAACTGAAGCTTTCTTT. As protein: CASTAGGTEAFF.

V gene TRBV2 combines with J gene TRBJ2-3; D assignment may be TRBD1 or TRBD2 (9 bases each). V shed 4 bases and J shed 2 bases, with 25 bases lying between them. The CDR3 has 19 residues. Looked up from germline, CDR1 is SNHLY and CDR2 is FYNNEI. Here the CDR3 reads CASSGTGGRVAGDTDTQYF. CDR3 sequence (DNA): TGTGCCAGCAGTGGAACAGGGGGCAGAGTAGCGGGAGACACAGATACGCAGTATTTT.

The CDR3 reads CASSSTGAETQYF. CDR3 sequence (DNA): TGTGCCAGCAGTTCAACAGGGGCGGAGACCCAGTACTTC. The V and J genes are TRBV2 and TRBJ2-5; 7 bases line up with TRBD1. This CDR3 is 13 amino acids long. Looked up from germline, CDR1 is SNHLY and CDR2 is FYNNEI. Trimming at V came to 5 bases and at J to 5 bases, leaving 5 bases not matched to a gene.

The CDR3 nucleotides are TGTGCCAGCAGCCGGCTAGATGTGTACAATGAGCAGTTCTTC. It is translated as CASSRLDVYNEQFF. The chain combines TRBV9 with TRBJ2-1, with no clear D. Trimming shortened V by 4 bases and J by 4 bases, and 12 bases separated the two germline ends. CDR3 length: 14 residues. In germline, CDR1 is SGDLS, CDR2 YYNGEE.

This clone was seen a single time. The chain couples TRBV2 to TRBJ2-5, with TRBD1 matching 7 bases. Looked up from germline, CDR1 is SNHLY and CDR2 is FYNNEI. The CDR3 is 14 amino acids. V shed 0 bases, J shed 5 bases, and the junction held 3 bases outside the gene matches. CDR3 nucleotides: TGTGCCAGCAGTGAAGCCGGCAGGGGGGAGACCCAGTACTTC. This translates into CASSEAGRGETQYF.

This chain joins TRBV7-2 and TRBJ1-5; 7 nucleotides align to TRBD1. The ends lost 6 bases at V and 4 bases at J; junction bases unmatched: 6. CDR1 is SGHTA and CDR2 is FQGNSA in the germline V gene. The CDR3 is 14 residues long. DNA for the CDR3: TGTGCCAGCAGTCCACGGACAGGTAATCAGCCCCAGCATTTT. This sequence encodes CASSPRTGNQPQHF.

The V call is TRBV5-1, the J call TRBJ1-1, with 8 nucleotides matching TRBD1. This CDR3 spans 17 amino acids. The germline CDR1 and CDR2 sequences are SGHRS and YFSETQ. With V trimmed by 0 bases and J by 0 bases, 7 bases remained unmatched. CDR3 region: CASSLDPAGQVNTEAFF. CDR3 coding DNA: TGCGCCAGCAGCTTGGACCCCGCGGGACAGGTGAACACTGAAGCTTTCTTT.

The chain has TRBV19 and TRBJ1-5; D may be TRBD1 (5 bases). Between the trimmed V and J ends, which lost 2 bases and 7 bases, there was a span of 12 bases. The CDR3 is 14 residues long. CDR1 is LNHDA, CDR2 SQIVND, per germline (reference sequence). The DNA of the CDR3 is TGTGCCAGTAGTATAAGCGGGGGAGGCCAGCCCCAGCATTTT. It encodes CASSISGGGQPQHF.

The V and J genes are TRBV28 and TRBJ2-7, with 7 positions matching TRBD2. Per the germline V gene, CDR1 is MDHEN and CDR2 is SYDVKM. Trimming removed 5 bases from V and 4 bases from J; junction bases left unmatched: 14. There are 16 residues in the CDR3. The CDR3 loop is CASSERLLAVLYEQYF. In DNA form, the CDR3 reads TGTGCCAGCAGTGAGAGGCTTCTAGCGGTCCTATACGAGCAGTACTTC.

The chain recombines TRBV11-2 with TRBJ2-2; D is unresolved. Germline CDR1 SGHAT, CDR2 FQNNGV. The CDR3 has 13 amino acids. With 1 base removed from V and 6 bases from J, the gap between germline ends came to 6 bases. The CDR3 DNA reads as TGTGCCAGCAGCTTAGTAGGGCCCGGGGAGCTGTTTTTT. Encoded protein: CASSLVGPGELFF. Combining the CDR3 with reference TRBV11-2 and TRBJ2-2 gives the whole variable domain EAGVAQSPRYKIIEKRQSVAFWCNPISGHATLYWYQQILGQGPKLLIQFQNNGVVDDSQLPKDRFSAERLKGVDSTLKIQPAKLEDSAVYLCASSLVGPGELFFGEGSRLTVL.

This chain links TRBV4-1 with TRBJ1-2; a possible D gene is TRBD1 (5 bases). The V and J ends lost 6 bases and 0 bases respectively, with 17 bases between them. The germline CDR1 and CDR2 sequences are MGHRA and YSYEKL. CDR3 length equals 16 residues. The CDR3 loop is CASREGVLGANYGYTF. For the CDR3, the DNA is TGCGCCAGCAGGGAAGGGGTCCTGGGGGCTAACTATGGCTACACCTTC.

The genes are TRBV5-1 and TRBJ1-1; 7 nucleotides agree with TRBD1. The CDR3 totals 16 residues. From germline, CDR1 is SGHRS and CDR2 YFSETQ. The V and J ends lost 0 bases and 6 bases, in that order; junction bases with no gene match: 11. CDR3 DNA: TGCGCCAGCAGCTTGGTCGGCCAACAGGGGAAAGCTGAAGCTTTCTTT. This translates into CASSLVGQQGKAEAFF.

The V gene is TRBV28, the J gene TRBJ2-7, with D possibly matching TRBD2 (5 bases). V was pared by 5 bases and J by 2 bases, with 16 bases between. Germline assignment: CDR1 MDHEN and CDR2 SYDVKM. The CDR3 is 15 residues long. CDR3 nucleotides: TGTGCCAGCAGTCGACGGGAACATAGCCCCTACGAGCAGTACTTC. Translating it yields CASSRREHSPYEQYF.

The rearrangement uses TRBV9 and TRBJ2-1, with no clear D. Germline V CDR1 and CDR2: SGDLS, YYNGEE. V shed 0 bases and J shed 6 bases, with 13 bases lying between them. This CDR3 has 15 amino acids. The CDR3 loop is CASSVGVASGNEQFF. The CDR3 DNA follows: TGTGCCAGCAGCGTAGGGGTAGCCTCGGGCAATGAGCAGTTCTTC.

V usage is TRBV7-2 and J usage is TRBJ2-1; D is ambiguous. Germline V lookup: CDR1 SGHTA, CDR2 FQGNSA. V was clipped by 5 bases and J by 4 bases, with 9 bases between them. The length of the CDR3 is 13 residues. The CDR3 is CASSLRVYNEQFF. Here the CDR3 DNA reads TGTGCCAGCAGCCTTAGAGTGTACAATGAGCAGTTCTTC.

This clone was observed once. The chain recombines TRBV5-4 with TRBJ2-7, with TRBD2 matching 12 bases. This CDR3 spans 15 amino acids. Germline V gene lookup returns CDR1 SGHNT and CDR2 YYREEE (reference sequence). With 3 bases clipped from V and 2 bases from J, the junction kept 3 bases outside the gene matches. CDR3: CASSSRTSGTYEQYF. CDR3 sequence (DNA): TGTGCCAGCAGCTCCCGGACTAGCGGGACCTACGAGCAGTACTTC.

CDR3 amino acids: CASSPWTSSNEQFF. The CDR3 DNA follows: TGTGCCAGCAGTCCTTGGACTAGCAGTAATGAGCAGTTCTTC. The V call is TRBV27, the J call TRBJ2-1; 8 bases are a match to TRBD2. Looked up from germline, CDR1 is MNHEY and CDR2 is SMNVEV (reference sequence). The CDR3 is 14 residues long. J was trimmed by 7 bases and V by 5 bases; bases with no gene match: 7.

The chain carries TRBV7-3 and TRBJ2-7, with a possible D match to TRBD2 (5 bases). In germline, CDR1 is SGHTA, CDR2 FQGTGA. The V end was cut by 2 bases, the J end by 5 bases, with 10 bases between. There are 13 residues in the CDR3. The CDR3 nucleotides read TGTGCCAGCAGCTTATTCCCGGGGAACGAGCAGTACTTC. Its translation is CASSLFPGNEQYF.

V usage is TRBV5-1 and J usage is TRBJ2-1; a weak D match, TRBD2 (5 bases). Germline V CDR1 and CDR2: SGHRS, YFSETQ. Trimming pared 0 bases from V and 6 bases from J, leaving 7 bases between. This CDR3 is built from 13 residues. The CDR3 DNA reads TGCGCCAGCAGCTTGGCACTAGTCAATGAGCAGTTCTTC. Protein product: CASSLALVNEQFF.

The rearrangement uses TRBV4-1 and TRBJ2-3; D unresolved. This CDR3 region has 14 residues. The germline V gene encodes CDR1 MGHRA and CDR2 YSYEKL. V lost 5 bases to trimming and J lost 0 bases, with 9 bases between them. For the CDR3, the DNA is TGCGCCAGCAGCGAGAATCCTAGCACAGATACGCAGTATTTT. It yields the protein CASSENPSTDTQYF.

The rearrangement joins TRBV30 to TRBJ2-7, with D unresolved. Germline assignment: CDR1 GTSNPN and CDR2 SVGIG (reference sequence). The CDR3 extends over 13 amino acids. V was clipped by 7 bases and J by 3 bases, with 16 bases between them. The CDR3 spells CALDDGPLYEQYF. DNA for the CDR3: TGTGCCTTGGATGACGGGCCACTCTACGAGCAGTACTTC.

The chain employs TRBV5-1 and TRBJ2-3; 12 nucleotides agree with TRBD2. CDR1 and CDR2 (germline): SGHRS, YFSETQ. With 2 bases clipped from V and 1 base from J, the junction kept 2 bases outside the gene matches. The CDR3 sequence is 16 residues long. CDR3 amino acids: CASSFRLAGGTDTQYF. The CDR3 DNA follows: TGCGCCAGCAGCTTCCGACTAGCGGGAGGCACAGATACGCAGTATTTT.

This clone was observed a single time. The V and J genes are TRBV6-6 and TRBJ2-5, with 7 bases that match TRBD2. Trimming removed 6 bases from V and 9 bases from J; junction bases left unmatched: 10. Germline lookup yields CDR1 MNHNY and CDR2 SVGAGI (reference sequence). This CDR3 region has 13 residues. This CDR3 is CASSRLALSPQYF. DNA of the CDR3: TGTGCCAGCAGCAGACTAGCCTTGAGCCCCCAGTACTTC.

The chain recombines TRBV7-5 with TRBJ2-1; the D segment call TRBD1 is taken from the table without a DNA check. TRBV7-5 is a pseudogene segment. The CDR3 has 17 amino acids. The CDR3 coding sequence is TGTGCCAGAAGCTTAGTTGGTTGGGACAGGGTCAGCAATGAGCAGTTCTTC. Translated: CARSLVGWDRVSNEQFF.

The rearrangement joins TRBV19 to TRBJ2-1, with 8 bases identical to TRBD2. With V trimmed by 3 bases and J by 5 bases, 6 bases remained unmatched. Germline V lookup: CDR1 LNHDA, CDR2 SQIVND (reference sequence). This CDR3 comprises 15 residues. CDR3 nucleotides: TGTGCCAGTAGTATCGGGACTAGAGCCGACAATGAGCAGTTCTTC. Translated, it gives CASSIGTRADNEQFF.

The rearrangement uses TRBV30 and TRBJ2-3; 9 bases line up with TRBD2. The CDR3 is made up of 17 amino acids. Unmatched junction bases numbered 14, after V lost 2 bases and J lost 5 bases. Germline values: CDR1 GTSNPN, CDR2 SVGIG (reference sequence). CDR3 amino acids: CAWSPSHFSGSGDTQYF. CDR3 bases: TGTGCCTGGAGTCCTTCACATTTTAGCGGGAGTGGAGATACGCAGTATTTT.